This T cell receptor (beta chain) emerged from a study of T cells in Graves' hyperthyroidism and ophthalmopathy. Looking at the study overall: Sampling of peripheral blood happened at initial diagnosis, prior to any treatment. Study outcomes and limitations: Most thyroid clonotypes with frequency above 0.001 were detected in blood.

RNA transcripts yielded amplified TCR beta CDR3 regions. HTBI primers were used for first-round RT-PCR of the TCR CDR3. TCRdb reprocessed the multiplex PCR reads with MiXCR, giving one entry per CDR3 protein. In the table there are 350,000 or so distinct CDR3 sequences, under 25% of which are singletons. The table lists this clonotype with many counts. Its antigen remains unknown. Germline V CDR1 and CDR2: MNHEY, SMNVEV (reference sequence). The CDR3 runs to 14 residues. V dropped 0 bases and J dropped 1 base, with 6 bases sitting between them. On the basis of clinical symptoms, serum thyroxine and TRAb, thyroid ultrasound and orbital computed tomography, diagnoses were made. This sample holds PBMCs from approximately 9 ml fresh peripheral blood.

What was sequenced was blood. The TCR was taken from a woman between 45 and 60 years old with Graves' hyperthyroidism. The chain combines TRBV27 with TRBJ1-2; D is ambiguous. The CDR3 loop is CASSLSSINYGYTF. CDR3 coding DNA: TGTGCCAGCAGTTTATCTAGCATTAACTATGGCTACACCTTC.